Below, 27 T cell receptor beta chains from the same sample are listed, as sequenced in a study of regulatory T cells in long-lasting Graves disease. As to time point: persistent/refractory GD, antithyroid drugs over 5 years with positive TRAb. Making the TCR library involved RNA that had been extracted from PBMCs. Through Arm-PCR of CDR3 regions and iRepertoire HTBI primers, TCR beta libraries were built. TCRdb recomputed calls from the multiplex PCR reads with MiXCR, one row per CDR3 protein. The sample yields over 650,000 distinct CDR3 sequences, 30% seen once. Sample: peripheral blood mononuclear cells (PBMCs), taken when the disease was refractory, from a patient treated with antithyroid drugs. The receptors were sampled from a female donor with Graves disease.

This clonotype was seen repeatedly, ten times or more. V gene TRBV28 combines with J gene TRBJ1-5, with a tentative D call TRBD1 (6 bases). CDR1 and CDR2 (germline): MDHEN, SYDVKM. Trimming removed 2 bases at V and 1 base at J, with 9 bases between. CDR3 size: 15 residues. The CDR3 nucleotides are TGTGCCAGCAGTTTAGGGACAAGGAGCAATCAGCCCCAGCATTTT. Residues: CASSLGTRSNQPQHF.

This chain connects TRBV4-1 to TRBJ2-5, with 7 bases aligning to TRBD1. The trim removed 3 bases at V and 2 bases at J, leaving 3 bases unmatched. Germline CDR1 reads MGHRA; CDR2 reads YSYEKL. The CDR3 has 14 residues. The CDR3 region is CASSHRTGQETQYF. In DNA, the CDR3 is TGCGCCAGCAGCCACCGGACAGGACAAGAGACCCAGTACTTC.

Comments on this clonotype: It differs at one base from a far larger clone, so likely a read error. The J gene is TRBJ2-5, the V gene TRBV11-2; D not resolved. Germline CDR1 is SGHAT and CDR2 is FQNNGV. The CDR3 has 11 residues. In DNA form, the CDR3 reads TGTACCAGCAGCTTATTGGAGACCCAGTACTTC. Translating it yields CTSSLLETQYF.

The chain combines TRBV7-9 with TRBJ1-6; 9 nucleotides align to TRBD1. J gave up 10 bases and V 1 base, and 2 bases lay outside the gene matches. Germline V gene sequence: CDR1 SEHNR, CDR2 FQNEAQ (reference sequence). The CDR3 sequence is 14 residues long. Written as DNA, the CDR3 is TGTGCCAGCAGCTTAGGGGACAGGGCGTCACCCCTCCACTTT. Amino acids: CASSLGDRASPLHF.

This clonotype was picked up many times. The rearrangement links TRBV6-9 to TRBJ1-1; the D gene is possibly TRBD1 (5 bases). V dropped 3 bases and J dropped 2 bases, with 16 bases sitting between them. In germline, CDR1 is MNHGY, CDR2 SVAAGI. The CDR3 consists of 16 residues. The CDR3 region is CASSYDQGGENTEAFF. The DNA of the CDR3 is TGTGCCAGCAGTTACGATCAGGGCGGTGAAAACACTGAAGCTTTCTTT.

The table lists this clonotype with many counts. The chain carries TRBV27 and TRBJ1-2; D possibly corresponds to TRBD1 (5 bases). Looked up from germline, CDR1 is MNHEY and CDR2 is SMNVEV (reference sequence). The V and J ends lost 6 bases and 13 bases respectively, with 24 bases between them. There are 14 residues in the CDR3. For the CDR3, the DNA is TGTGCCAGCAGAACAACCACGGGACTAGGGGTGTCCACCTTC. It is translated as CASRTTTGLGVSTF.

The chain carries TRBV10-3 and TRBJ2-2, with 9 bases lining up with TRBD1. Looked up from germline, CDR1 is ENHRY and CDR2 is SYGVKD. The length of the CDR3 is 16 residues. J gave up 5 bases and V 0 bases, and 4 bases lay outside the gene matches. The CDR3 bases are TGTGCCATCAGTGAGTCAGACAGGGGGTTGACCGGGGAGCTGTTTTTT. It is translated as CAISESDRGLTGELFF.

The rearrangement joins TRBV6-2 or TRBV6-3 to TRBJ1-2, with D maybe TRBD1 (5 bases). V dropped 5 bases and J dropped 7 bases, with 17 bases sitting between them. CDR3 size: 14 residues. Looked up from germline, CDR1 is MNHEY and CDR2 is SVGEGT. The CDR3: CASSRGGEWSGYTF. CDR3 coding DNA: TGTGCCAGCAGTAGAGGAGGGGAGTGGAGTGGCTACACCTTC.

This clonotype was observed a handful of times. The chain is built from TRBV11-2 and TRBJ1-1; perhaps TRBD1 as D (5 bases). Germline values: CDR1 SGHAT, CDR2 FQNNGV. Trimming left V 1 base short and J 3 bases short, with 12 bases between. The CDR3 is 15 amino acids. Here the CDR3 reads CASSLGQGLDTEAFF. The CDR3 bases are TGTGCCAGCAGCTTAGGTCAGGGTCTGGACACTGAAGCTTTCTTT.

The chain employs TRBV28 and TRBJ1-1; 8 positions agree with TRBD1. Trimming took 4 bases from V and 3 from J; bases not matched to a gene: 7. There are 15 residues in the CDR3. Germline values: CDR1 MDHEN, CDR2 SYDVKM. Written as DNA, the CDR3 is TGTGCCAGCAGTTCATCCGGACAGGGAGACACTGAAGCTTTCTTT. Residues: CASSSSGQGDTEAFF. Drawing the rest from reference TRBV28 and TRBJ1-1, the complete variable domain is DVKVTQSSRYLVKRTGEKVFLECVQDMDHENMFWYRQDPGLGLRLIYFSYDVKMKEKGDIPEGYSVSREKKERFSLILESASTNQTSMYLCASSSSGQGDTEAFFGQGTRLTVV.

The genes are TRBV30 and TRBJ1-1; 8 bases are shared with TRBD1. Germline V gene data show CDR1 as GTSNPN and CDR2 as SVGIG (reference sequence). V gave up 4 bases and J gave up 1 base; unmatched junction bases: 5. There are 14 residues in the CDR3. The CDR3 loop reads CAWTLTGANTEAFF. The DNA for the CDR3 is TGTGCCTGGACCCTGACAGGGGCGAACACTGAAGCTTTCTTT.

This clonotype occurred many times. The V call is TRBV11-2, the J call TRBJ2-5, with 10 nucleotides matching TRBD2. Germline V CDR1 and CDR2: SGHAT, FQNNGV. The CDR3 runs to 19 residues. V gave up 1 base and J gave up 2 bases; unmatched junction bases: 13. In DNA form, the CDR3 reads TGTGCCAGCAGCTTAGCATGGGGACGCCGGACTAGCGGACAAGAGACCCAGTACTTC. Protein product: CASSLAWGRRTSGQETQYF.

This clonotype was counted between two and nine times. The genes are TRBV10-3 and TRBJ2-2; 8 bases agree with TRBD2. CDR1 is ENHRY and CDR2 is SYGVKD in the germline V gene. The CDR3 is 14 amino acids. Unmatched junction bases numbered 6, after V lost 6 bases and J lost 6 bases. The CDR3 region is CAIRTSGEAGELFF. Here the CDR3 DNA reads TGTGCCATCAGAACTAGCGGTGAAGCCGGGGAGCTGTTTTTT.

This sequence joins TRBV7-9 and TRBJ1-1; D gene ambiguous. The CDR3 extends over 12 amino acids. Looked up from germline, CDR1 is SEHNR and CDR2 is FQNEAQ (reference sequence). V was cut by 6 bases and J by 5 bases, with 10 bases left in between. The CDR3 here is CASSPFGTEAFF. CDR3 DNA sequence: TGTGCCAGCAGTCCCTTCGGGACTGAAGCTTTCTTT.

This clonotype came up many times. The CDR3 coding sequence is TGTGCCAGCAGAGGAGACTACTCCACTGAAGCTTTCTTT. As protein: CASRGDYSTEAFF. The rearrangement joins TRBV2 to TRBJ1-1, with D hard to call. The CDR3 totals 13 residues. Looked up from germline, CDR1 is SNHLY and CDR2 is FYNNEI. V lost 6 bases, J lost 4 bases, and 12 bases lay in between.

This clonotype was recorded many times. The V call is TRBV12-3 or TRBV12-4, the J call TRBJ1-6; D may be TRBD1 (6 bases). This CDR3 has 14 residues. V shed 6 bases and J shed 7 bases, with 13 bases lying between them. The CDR3 reads CASSLTGRNSPLHF. The CDR3 coding sequence is TGTGCCAGCAGCCTGACAGGCAGAAATTCACCCCTCCACTTT.

This chain links TRBV10-3 with TRBJ1-2; no firm D call. Deletions cut 3 bases from V and 0 bases from J, with 8 bases between. CDR1 and CDR2 (germline): ENHRY, SYGVKD. This CDR3 has 14 residues. Written as DNA, the CDR3 is TGTGCCATCAGTGATCAGGAATCTAACTATGGCTACACCTTC. It encodes CAISDQESNYGYTF.

The chain has TRBV27 and TRBJ2-1, with TRBD2 matching 11 bases. The V gene end was trimmed by 7 bases and the J gene end by 4 bases; junction bases not matched to a gene: 9. Germline V lookup: CDR1 MNHEY, CDR2 SMNVEV (reference sequence). The length of the CDR3 is 16 residues. In nucleotides, the CDR3 is TGTGCCAGCAAATTGAGTGGGACTAGCGGATACAATGAGCAGTTCTTC. Its protein product is CASKLSGTSGYNEQFF.

There are many counts of this clonotype. The chain recombines TRBV2 with TRBJ1-4; 7 bases line up with TRBD1. Losses at the gene ends were 6 bases for V and 0 bases for J; bases not matched to a gene: 1. CDR1 is SNHLY and CDR2 is FYNNEI in the germline V gene. The CDR3 extends over 14 amino acids. CDR3 region: CASRGTATNEKLFF. DNA for the CDR3: TGTGCCAGCAGGGGGACAGCAACTAATGAAAAACTGTTTTTT.

The CDR3 here is CAWSVRTNTEAFF. The CDR3 coding sequence is TGTGCCTGGAGTGTACGCACGAACACTGAAGCTTTCTTT. V gene TRBV30 combines with J gene TRBJ1-1, with unresolved D. Germline values: CDR1 GTSNPN, CDR2 SVGIG (reference sequence). The CDR3 has 13 residues. Between the trimmed V and J ends, which lost 0 bases and 1 base, there was a span of 6 bases.

This sequence joins TRBV14 and TRBJ2-7, with 10 bases identical to TRBD2. Trimming removed 4 bases from V and 3 bases from J; junction bases left unmatched: 6. The CDR3 has 15 residues. Germline V CDR1 and CDR2: SGHDN, FVKESK. This CDR3 reads CASSLYTSGIYEQYF. CDR3 DNA sequence: TGTGCCAGCAGCCTCTATACTAGCGGGATCTACGAGCAGTACTTC.

The chain uses TRBV29-1 and TRBJ1-2; TRBD1 matches at 8 bases. From germline, CDR1 is SQVTM and CDR2 ANQGSEA. Losses at the gene ends were 6 bases for V and 1 base for J; bases not matched to a gene: 7. The CDR3 is 14 amino acids. The CDR3 nucleotides read TGCAGCGTAAACAGACAGGGGCTTAACTATGGCTACACCTTC. Amino acids: CSVNRQGLNYGYTF.

J is TRBJ2-7 and V is TRBV29-1; the match to TRBD1 covers 8 bases. Germline lookup yields CDR1 SQVTM and CDR2 ANQGSEA. The CDR3 contains 16 residues. The J segment lost 3 bases and the V segment lost 4 bases, leaving 14 bases of the junction unmatched. The CDR3 is CSVADPIGTGHYEQYF. The CDR3 DNA reads TGCAGCGTTGCTGACCCCATCGGGACAGGCCACTACGAGCAGTACTTC.

The sample holds a few counts of this clonotype. V gene TRBV6-5 combines with J gene TRBJ1-4; D remains unclear. The V and J ends lost 4 bases and 10 bases respectively, with 10 bases between them. The CDR3 contains 12 residues. Germline V gene sequence: CDR1 MNHEY, CDR2 SVGAGI. CDR3 in amino acids: CASSSTPLKLFF. The CDR3 nucleotides read TGTGCCAGCAGTTCAACCCCATTAAAACTGTTTTTT.

This clonotype was observed many times. The gene calls are TRBV12-3 or TRBV12-4 and TRBJ1-2, with D possibly being TRBD1 (5 bases). This CDR3 is built from 11 residues. Trimming took 6 bases from V and 9 from J, leaving 11 bases between them. For the CDR3, the DNA is TGTGCCAGCAGCCTCCGGGGGAGCTACACCTTC. It specifies CASSLRGSYTF.

The chain is built from TRBV6-2 or TRBV6-3 and TRBJ2-2; the D is unclear. The CDR3 has 14 residues. With 6 bases removed from V and 3 bases from J, the gap between germline ends came to 11 bases. Germline V gives CDR1 MNHEY, CDR2 SVGEGT. CDR3 coding DNA: TGTGCCAGCAGGATGAACAGAGACACCGGGGAGCTGTTTTTT. As protein: CASRMNRDTGELFF.

This chain joins TRBV20-1 and TRBJ1-5; 7 nucleotides line up with TRBD1. The V segment lost 5 bases and the J segment 3 bases; nucleotides outside the gene matches: 7. This CDR3 spans 14 amino acids. Germline V gene sequence: CDR1 DFQATT, CDR2 SNEGSKA (reference sequence). The CDR3 protein is CSAAQGEVNQPQHF. The CDR3 region has the DNA TGCAGTGCTGCTCAGGGGGAAGTCAATCAGCCCCAGCATTTT.